Following are 32 T cell receptor beta chains from one sample sequenced in a study of OX40 agonist ivuxolimab in advanced cancers. TCRdb's copy holds only in-frame clones and misses some; the assay was immunoSEQ multiplex PCR. Of 40,000 to 60,000 clones listed, roughly 85% are singletons. The sequencing here drew on CD4+ or CD8+ T cells sorted from blood, taken in a trial of the OX40 agonist ivuxolimab. These receptors all stem from an adult with an advanced solid tumor such as melanoma, head and neck, liver or kidney cancer.

The genes are TRBV5-1 and TRBJ2-5, with D uncertain. The CDR3 runs 14 residues. V lost 0 bases, J lost 2 bases, and 8 bases lay in between. Germline CDR1 SGHRS, CDR2 YFSETQ. The CDR3 region is CASSLATRQETQYF. The CDR3 nucleotides are TGCGCCAGCAGCTTGGCGACGAGACAAGAGACCCAGTACTTC.

The chain couples TRBV2 to TRBJ1-1; 7 positions match TRBD1. The CDR3 contains 15 residues. J gave up 1 base and V 5 bases, and 7 bases lay outside the gene matches. Germline CDR1 and CDR2: SNHLY and FYNNEI. The CDR3 spells CASSFMDRRNTEAFF. The CDR3 nucleotides are TGTGCCAGCAGTTTCATGGACAGGAGGAACACTGAAGCTTTCTTT.

This sequence joins TRBV27 and TRBJ2-7, with a weak D call TRBD1 (6 bases). V shed 5 bases and J shed 6 bases, with 17 bases lying between them. This CDR3 has 14 residues. CDR1 and CDR2 (germline): MNHEY, SMNVEV (reference sequence). CDR3 amino acids: CASSRTGPSTEQYF. The CDR3 DNA is TGTGCCAGCAGTAGAACAGGGCCTTCGACCGAGCAGTACTTC.

The sample holds a few counts of this clone. V and J are TRBV7-3 and TRBJ2-3, with a weak D call TRBD1 (6 bases). Germline assignment: CDR1 SGHTA and CDR2 FQGTGA. CDR3 length: 15 residues. V lost 5 bases and J lost 2, with 14 bases in between. CDR3 DNA: TGTGCCAGCAGCCCCCAGGGGCTAATCACAGATACGCAGTATTTT. This encodes CASSPQGLITDTQYF.

The table lists this clone with a count of one. The rearrangement links TRBV19 to TRBJ2-1, with D perhaps TRBD2 (6 bases). V was trimmed by 4 bases and J by 9 bases, leaving 19 bases between them. The CDR3 runs to 15 residues. Germline CDR1 is LNHDA and CDR2 is SQIVND (reference sequence). The CDR3 region has the DNA TGTGCCAGTAGTAGTTCCGGGACTCTCGGGGGTGAGCAGTTCTTC. This translates into CASSSSGTLGGEQFF.

This clone showed up just a few times. This chain links TRBV5-1 with TRBJ2-7, with D perhaps TRBD2 (6 bases). CDR1 is SGHRS and CDR2 is YFSETQ in the germline V gene. The CDR3 has 12 residues. Trimming left V 6 bases short and J 2 bases short, with 9 bases between. The CDR3: CASKAGTYEQYF. CDR3 in DNA: TGCGCCAGCAAGGCGGGGACCTACGAGCAGTACTTC.

The rearrangement joins TRBV29-1 to TRBJ2-5; D gene ambiguous. The ends were cut back, 5 bases at V and 2 bases at J, with 9 bases in the middle. CDR3 length equals 12 residues. Germline loops: CDR1 SQVTM, CDR2 ANQGSEA. Here the CDR3 reads CSVLVLQETQYF. CDR3 DNA: TGCAGCGTTCTGGTGTTACAAGAGACCCAGTACTTC.

The V gene is TRBV5-5, the J gene TRBJ2-7; no reliable D call. Trimming removed 5 bases at V and 3 bases at J, with 6 bases between. Looked up from germline, CDR1 is SGHKS and CDR2 is YYEKEE (reference sequence). The CDR3 length is 11 residues. CDR3 region: CASSLNYEQYF. The DNA of the CDR3 is TGTGCCAGCAGTCTTAACTACGAGCAGTACTTC.

The chain combines TRBV29-1 with TRBJ1-1; TRBD1 is a possible D gene (5 bases). This CDR3 comprises 11 residues. Germline CDR1 SQVTM, CDR2 ANQGSEA. Trimming took 7 bases from V and 6 from J, leaving 12 bases between them. The CDR3 DNA follows: TGCAGCGCTAACGCGGGGCCTGAAGCTTTCTTT. Amino acids: CSANAGPEAFF.

Note on this clone: The sample carries other DNA sequences with the same CDR3. J is TRBJ2-2 and V is TRBV7-9; TRBD1 is a possible D gene (5 bases). Between the trimmed V and J ends, which lost 1 base and 3 bases, there was a span of 12 bases. Germline V gives CDR1 SEHNR, CDR2 FQNEAQ (reference sequence). The CDR3 consists of 16 residues. The CDR3 nucleotides are TGTGCCAGCAGCTTAGAGGGGCCAAGAGACACCGGGGAGCTGTTTTTT. Encoded protein: CASSLEGPRDTGELFF. The whole variable domain, remainder taken from reference TRBV7-9 and TRBJ2-2, is DTGVSQNPRHKITKRGQNVTFRCDPISEHNRLYWYRQTLGQGPEFLTYFQNEAQLEKSRLLSDRFSAERPKGSFSTLEIQRTEQGDSAMYLCASSLEGPRDTGELFFGEGSRLTVL.

The gene calls are TRBV4-1 and TRBJ2-6; 7 bases map to TRBD1. Germline V gene data show CDR1 as MGHRA and CDR2 as YSYEKL. The CDR3 totals 18 residues. V dropped 0 bases and J dropped 0; count of bases not matched to a gene: 5. The CDR3 spells CASSQDEGQYSGANVLTF. For the CDR3, the DNA is TGCGCCAGCAGCCAAGATGAGGGACAGTACTCTGGGGCCAACGTCCTGACTTTC.

The chain combines TRBV29-1 with TRBJ1-2; weak D call: TRBD1 (5 bases). This CDR3 is built from 14 residues. Germline-derived CDR1 and CDR2 are SQVTM and ANQGSEA. Trimming cost V 4 bases and J 8 bases, with 20 bases left between them. The DNA of the CDR3 is TGCAGCGTTGGAGGGTTAGGGACCACAGGAGGCTACACCTTC. This translates into CSVGGLGTTGGYTF.

This chain joins TRBV28 and TRBJ1-1; D is possibly TRBD1 (5 bases). CDR3 length: 14 residues. The V gene's germline CDR1 is MDHEN and CDR2 SYDVKM. V was pared by 10 bases and J by 4 bases, with 19 bases between. DNA of the CDR3: TGTGCCATCCTAAAGGTTTCGGGGCGCACTGAAGCTTTCTTT. Its protein product is CAILKVSGRTEAFF.

The chain joins TRBV6-5 to TRBJ1-6, with D unresolved. The CDR3 is made up of 13 amino acids. With 2 bases removed from V and 6 bases from J, the gap between germline ends came to 5 bases. Germline V gene lookup returns CDR1 MNHEY and CDR2 SVGAGI. The CDR3 coding sequence is TGTGCCAGCAGTTACGGTCTTAATTCACCCCTCCACTTT. Translated, it gives CASSYGLNSPLHF.

The chain has TRBV5-5 and TRBJ2-7; weak D call: TRBD1 (5 bases). V was cut by 0 bases and J by 7 bases, with 11 bases left in between. Germline V CDR1 and CDR2: SGHKS, YYEKEE (reference sequence). This CDR3 has 13 residues. The CDR3 sequence is CASSLEGVHEQYF. The CDR3 bases are TGTGCCAGCAGCTTGGAAGGGGTTCATGAGCAGTACTTC.

V usage is TRBV7-2 and J usage is TRBJ2-5; D gene uncertain. The length of the CDR3 is 12 residues. The V and J ends lost 0 bases and 5 bases respectively, with 4 bases between them. The germline V gene encodes CDR1 SGHTA and CDR2 FQGNSA. This CDR3 reads CASSLAFETQYF. In DNA form, the CDR3 reads TGTGCCAGCAGCTTAGCTTTCGAGACCCAGTACTTC. Using reference TRBV7-2 and TRBJ2-5 for the parts outside the CDR3, the full variable domain is GAGVSQSPSNKVTEKGKDVELRCDPISGHTALYWYRQSLGQGLEFLIYFQGNSAPDKSGLPSDRFSAERTGGSVSTLTIQRTQQEDSAVYLCASSLAFETQYFGPGTRLLVL.

V is TRBV4-3 and J is TRBJ2-1; the D gene is possibly TRBD2 (6 bases). The CDR3 extends over 16 amino acids. The ends were cut back, 4 bases at V and 4 bases at J, with 17 bases in the middle. Germline CDR1 and CDR2: LGHNA and YSLEER. The CDR3 DNA is TGCGCCAGCAGCCGGCAACTAGCAGGCCGTTACAATGAGCAGTTCTTC. Its translation: CASSRQLAGRYNEQFF.

This chain connects TRBV29-1 to TRBJ2-2; D possibly corresponds to TRBD1 (6 bases). Trimming shortened V by 4 bases and J by 5 bases, and 8 bases separated the two germline ends. The CDR3 loop spans 12 amino acids. From germline, CDR1 is SQVTM and CDR2 ANQGSEA. The CDR3 region has the DNA TGCAGCGTTGTTCAGGGGACCGGGGAGCTGTTTTTT. This encodes CSVVQGTGELFF.

The chain combines TRBV6-6 with TRBJ1-4, with unresolved D. Trimming removed 0 bases at V and 7 bases at J, with 6 bases between. Germline CDR1 and CDR2: MNHNY and SVGAGI (reference sequence). The CDR3 runs 13 residues. The CDR3 DNA reads TGTGCCAGCAGTTACTCGCCAGTTGAAAAACTGTTTTTT. Translated, it gives CASSYSPVEKLFF.

The chain has TRBV7-3 and TRBJ2-7; 8 bases are shared with TRBD2. Germline lookup yields CDR1 SGHTA and CDR2 FQGTGA. The CDR3 runs 15 residues. Trimming at V came to 5 bases and at J to 4 bases, leaving 10 bases not matched to a gene. CDR3 in DNA: TGTGCCAGCAGCCCACAAAGCACTAGCGGATACGAGCAGTACTTC. Translation: CASSPQSTSGYEQYF.

This clone was found a few times. The gene calls are TRBV6-5 and TRBJ1-5; the D gene is possibly TRBD1 (6 bases). In germline, CDR1 is MNHEY, CDR2 SVGAGI. V lost 6 bases and J lost 6, with 12 bases in between. The CDR3 is made up of 13 amino acids. In nucleotides, the CDR3 is TGTGCCAGCAGCTTGGGGGGCGGTCAGCCCCAGCATTTT. Its translation: CASSLGGGQPQHF.

The rearrangement uses TRBV30 and TRBJ1-3, with 12 bases fitting TRBD1. CDR1 is GTSNPN and CDR2 is SVGIG in the germline V gene (reference sequence). V trimming: 4 bases; J trimming: 7 bases; junction bases outside the gene matches: 17. This CDR3 comprises 18 residues. The CDR3 protein is CAWTRSTTGTGGINTIYF. The CDR3, as DNA: TGTGCCTGGACACGATCGACAACCGGGACAGGGGGCATTAACACCATATATTTT.

The chain combines TRBV11-2 with TRBJ2-1, with D perhaps matching TRBD2 (7 bases). The CDR3 sequence is 15 residues long. V lost 1 base to trimming and J lost 6 bases, with 13 bases between them. Germline lookup yields CDR1 SGHAT and CDR2 FQNNGV. The DNA of the CDR3 is TGTGCCAGCAGCTTAGTGGCGGGGGCGGGCAATGAGCAGTTCTTC. Translating gives CASSLVAGAGNEQFF. Based on the CDR3 plus reference TRBV11-2 and TRBJ2-1, the full variable domain is EAGVAQSPRYKIIEKRQSVAFWCNPISGHATLYWYQQILGQGPKLLIQFQNNGVVDDSQLPKDRFSAERLKGVDSTLKIQPAKLEDSAVYLCASSLVAGAGNEQFFGPGTRLTVL.

This clone showed up just once. The rearrangement joins TRBV7-9 to TRBJ2-5; 16 bases are shared with TRBD2. The CDR3 is made up of 18 amino acids. CDR1 and CDR2 from the germline V gene are SEHNR and FQNEAQ (reference sequence). The J segment lost 3 bases and the V segment lost 5 bases, leaving 9 bases of the junction unmatched. The CDR3 sequence is CASSTPGTSGGAEETQYF. The CDR3 DNA reads TGTGCCAGCAGCACCCCCGGGACTAGCGGGGGGGCGGAAGAGACCCAGTACTTC.

This clone showed up just once. The genes are TRBV11-2 and TRBJ1-1, with TRBD1 matching 8 bases. The V gene's germline CDR1 is SGHAT and CDR2 FQNNGV. V lost 6 bases and J lost 0; bases outside the gene matches: 9. The CDR3 runs 16 residues. As DNA, the CDR3 is TGTGCCAGCAGTTTAACGTGGGGACAGGTGAACACTGAAGCTTTCTTT. It encodes CASSLTWGQVNTEAFF.

V and J are TRBV7-9 and TRBJ1-3; no definite D call. The CDR3 loop spans 16 amino acids. Looked up from germline, CDR1 is SEHNR and CDR2 is FQNEAQ (reference sequence). Deletions cut 1 base from V and 0 bases from J, with 10 bases between. The CDR3 nucleotides read TGTGCCAGCAGCTTAGTTCCCAAAACCTCTGGAAACACCATATATTTT. Its translation is CASSLVPKTSGNTIYF.

The chain recombines TRBV19 with TRBJ1-5; a possible D gene is TRBD1 (6 bases). The germline V and J ends were trimmed by 6 bases and 5 bases, with 20 bases remaining between them. This CDR3 has 16 residues. Germline assignment: CDR1 LNHDA and CDR2 SQIVND (reference sequence). The CDR3, as DNA: TGTGCCAGTAGGACCACGGGTGGGACAAGTCATCAGCCCCAGCATTTT. This codes for CASRTTGGTSHQPQHF.

The chain couples TRBV19 to TRBJ2-7; D gene ambiguous. V was clipped by 2 bases and J by 2 bases, with 13 bases between them. The CDR3 loop spans 15 amino acids. Germline values: CDR1 LNHDA, CDR2 SQIVND (reference sequence). The CDR3 sequence: CASSITPDPTYEQYF. Here the CDR3 DNA reads TGTGCCAGTAGTATAACTCCAGACCCTACCTACGAGCAGTACTTC.

This clone was observed once. V usage is TRBV6-1 and J usage is TRBJ2-1, with a tentative D call TRBD2 (6 bases). Trimming removed 4 bases from V and 6 bases from J, with 10 bases in between. This CDR3 is 13 amino acids long. CDR1 is MNHNS, CDR2 SASEGT, per germline. The CDR3 bases are TGTGCCAGCAGTGTGTGGGGAGGCAATGAGCAGTTCTTC. Translation: CASSVWGGNEQFF.

The J gene is TRBJ2-5, the V gene TRBV2; 8 bases fit TRBD2. The J segment lost 7 bases and the V segment lost 7 bases, leaving 11 bases of the junction unmatched. CDR1 and CDR2 (germline): SNHLY, FYNNEI. This CDR3 region has 14 residues. The CDR3 nucleotides read TGTGCCAGCAAAAGTGATCGGGGGGGAGGGACCCAGTACTTC. Translated: CASKSDRGGGTQYF.

The chain is built from TRBV19 and TRBJ1-2; D remains unclear. V shed 7 bases and J shed 7 bases, with 13 bases lying between them. The CDR3 contains 12 residues. Germline V gene lookup returns CDR1 LNHDA and CDR2 SQIVND (reference sequence). The CDR3 is CASIGGGSGYTF. Written as DNA, the CDR3 is TGTGCCAGTATCGGAGGAGGAAGTGGCTACACCTTC.

The rearrangement joins TRBV6-1 to TRBJ2-1; 12 bases line up with TRBD2. This CDR3 contains 17 residues. V gave up 3 bases and J gave up 10 bases; unmatched junction bases: 13. Germline lookup yields CDR1 MNHNS and CDR2 SASEGT. CDR3 DNA: TGTGCCAGCAGTGATGTAGACCCTAGCGGGAGGGCCAAGGAGCAGTTCTTC. It is translated as CASSDVDPSGRAKEQFF.